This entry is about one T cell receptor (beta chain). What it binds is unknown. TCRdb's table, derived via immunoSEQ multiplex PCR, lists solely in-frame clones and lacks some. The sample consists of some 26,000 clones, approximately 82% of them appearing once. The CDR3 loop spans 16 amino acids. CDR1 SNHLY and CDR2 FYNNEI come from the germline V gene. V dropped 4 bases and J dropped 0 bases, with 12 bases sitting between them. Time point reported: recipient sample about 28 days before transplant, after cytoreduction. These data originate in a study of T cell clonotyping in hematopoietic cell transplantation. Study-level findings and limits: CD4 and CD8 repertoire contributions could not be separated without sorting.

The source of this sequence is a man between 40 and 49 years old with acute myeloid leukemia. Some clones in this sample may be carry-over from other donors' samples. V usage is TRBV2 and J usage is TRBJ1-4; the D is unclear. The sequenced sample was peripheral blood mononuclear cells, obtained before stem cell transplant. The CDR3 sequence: CASSVRAIATNEKLFF. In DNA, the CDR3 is TGTGCCAGCAGTGTTCGAGCTATTGCAACTAATGAAAAACTGTTTTTT.